Given below is one T cell receptor (beta chain) in context. Antigen: not known. Healthy donors had no documented immune events, such as infections, while sampled. Libraries were prepared by immunoSEQ multiplex PCR; TCRdb keeps only in-frame clonotypes and omits some of them. The sample includes roughly 92,000 clones, around 89% of them seen just once. The V gene end was trimmed by 5 bases and the J gene end by 8 bases; junction bases not matched to a gene: 11. This CDR3 region has 15 residues. CDR1 KGHSH and CDR2 LQKENI come from the germline V gene. This sample was taken from a study of identifying expanded T cells in peripheral blood. Whole-study results and caveats: Variance in clone template counts between roughly 2-week samples significantly increased with total template count across all healthy donors. Over around two and four weeks, about 15 and 19 clones changed, versus roughly 1.2 between replicates.

This receptor was identified in a person aged 18 to 69 in good health. The material sequenced was blood. This chain uses TRBV18 with TRBJ1-4, with 7 bases aligning to TRBD1. This chain's CDR3 is CASSSGQAGGEKLFF. The CDR3 DNA follows: TGTGCCAGCTCATCTGGACAGGCCGGAGGGGAAAAACTGTTTTTT. The whole variable domain, filled in from reference TRBV18 and TRBJ1-4, reads NAGVMQNPRHLVRRRGQEARLRCSPMKGHSHVYWYRQLPEEGLKFMVYLQKENIIDESGMPKERFSAEFPKEGPSILRIQQVVRGDSAAYFCASSSGQAGGEKLFFGSGTQLSVL.